Listed below are T cell receptor beta chains from one sample, sequenced in a study of CD8 T cells in Susac syndrome. TCRdb re-called the immunoSEQ multiplex PCR reads through MiXCR, storing one row per CDR3 protein. Counted here are about 94,000 distinct CDR3 sequences, 85% to 95% occurring once; the ten biggest clones make up about 0.3%. Material: CD4+ T cells from PBMCs. Every receptor here comes from a human donor with Susac syndrome. The CDR3 runs from the conserved cysteine through the conserved F or W. A D gene is named only where the DNA matches it firmly. The listing skips clone size in some rows; elsewhere it reads once, few, many or a size class.

NA | TRBJ1-1 | TRBV12-3/TRBV12-4 | NA | TGTGCCAGTGAGAGGCTTATGAACACTGAAGCTTTCTTT | CASERLMNTEAFF
NA | TRBJ2-1 | TRBV4-3 | NA | TGCGCCAGCAGCCAAGCCCAGTACAATGAGCAGTTCTTC | CASSQAQYNEQFF
NA | TRBJ2-5 | TRBV20-1 | NA | TGCAGTGCCCCGGGACCGCCAGGGCAAGAGACCCAGTACTTC | CSAPGPPGQETQYF
NA | TRBJ2-5 | TRBV12-3/TRBV12-4 | TRBD2 | TGTGCCAGCAGTTCCCGGACTAGCGGGGGAAGGAAGTACTTC | CASSSRTSGGRKYF
NA | TRBJ2-1 | TRBV4-3 | NA | TGCGCCAGCAGCCAAGACGCACCCTCCTACAATGAGCAGTTCTTC | CASSQDAPSYNEQFF
NA | TRBJ2-1 | TRBV7-9 | NA | TGTGCCAGCAGCCAAGGACAACTATACAATGAGCAGTTCTTC | CASSQGQLYNEQFF
NA | TRBJ2-5 | TRBV27 | TRBD2 | TGTGCCAGCAGCCCTTGGGGGGGCCAAGAGACCCAGTACTTC | CASSPWGGQETQYF
NA | TRBJ2-7 | TRBV20-1 | TRBD2 | TGCAGTGGCGGGGGAGCCTACGAGCAGTACTTC | CSGGGAYEQYF
NA | TRBJ2-3 | TRBV7-2 | NA | TGTGCCAGCAGCTTAGCGGCAGCCACAGATACGCAGTATTTT | CASSLAAATDTQYF
NA | TRBJ1-1 | TRBV20-1 | NA | TGCAGTGCTACAGGGTATGAAAACACTGAAGCTTTCTTT | CSATGYENTEAFF
NA | TRBJ2-1 | TRBV7-6 | TRBD1 | TGTGCCAGCAGCGGGACAGGGTTCAATGAGCAGTTCTTC | CASSGTGFNEQFF
NA | TRBJ2-2 | TRBV5-4 | NA | TGTGCCAGCAGCTCATATGGGAGGAACACCGGGGAGCTGTTTTTT | CASSSYGRNTGELFF
NA | TRBJ1-6 | TRBV18 | TRBD1 | TGTGCCAGCTCATTGACCGGGACAGGGGATTCACCCCTCCACTTT | CASSLTGTGDSPLHF
NA | TRBJ2-1 | TRBV20-1 | NA | TGCAGTGCTGGGAAACAACCTCGCAATGAGCAGTTCTTC | CSAGKQPRNEQFF
NA | TRBJ2-7 | TRBV7-2 | NA | TGTGCCAGCAGCTTAAGTGTGGGCTCCTACGAGCAGTACTTC | CASSLSVGSYEQYF
NA | TRBJ2-3 | TRBV6-6 | NA | TGTGCCAGCCTGGGGTGGGGCACAGATACGCAGTATTTT | CASLGWGTDTQYF
NA | TRBJ2-7 | TRBV20-1 | NA | TGCAGTGCTTCTAGGGTCGACTACGAGCAGTACTTC | CSASRVDYEQYF
once | TRBJ2-5 | TRBV12-3/TRBV12-4 | NA | TGTGCCAGCACCCTTGAAAAAGAGACCCAGTACTTC | CASTLEKETQYF
NA | TRBJ1-2 | TRBV28 | NA | TGTGCCAGCAGTTTAGCCCAGGTGTCTAACTATGGCTACACCTTC | CASSLAQVSNYGYTF
NA | TRBJ1-5 | TRBV12-3/TRBV12-4 | NA | TGTGCCAGCAGTTTAAGTTCGGGGGCAGGACAGCCCCAGCATTTT | CASSLSSGAGQPQHF
NA | TRBJ2-2 | TRBV11-2 | TRBD2 | TGTGCCAGCAGCTCTGGGACTAGCCGTACCGGGGAGCTGTTTTTT | CASSSGTSRTGELFF
NA | TRBJ2-3 | TRBV20-1 | NA | TGCAGTGCTCGGGGCTCAGATACGCAGTATTTT | CSARGSDTQYF
NA | TRBJ1-2 | TRBV27 | NA | TGTGCCAGCAGTTTATCGGGGGCGCCAACCCAGTATGGCTACACCTTC | CASSLSGAPTQYGYTF
NA | TRBJ2-1 | TRBV3-1 | TRBD1 | TGTGCCAGCAGCCAAGCGGGACAGAATAACAATGAGCAGTTCTTC | CASSQAGQNNNEQFF
NA | TRBJ1-5 | TRBV29-1 | NA | TGCAGCGTCCGAGATGGGGGCAATCAGCCCCGGCATTTT | CSVRDGGNQPRHF
NA | TRBJ2-3 | TRBV19 | NA | TGTGCCAGTAGTATATATCGGGGGACTGCAGATACGCAGTATTTT | CASSIYRGTADTQYF
NA | TRBJ2-5 | TRBV10-2 | NA | TGCGCCAGCAGTGTGGAGGGAGAGACCCAGTACTTC | CASSVEGETQYF
NA | TRBJ2-5 | TRBV20-1 | NA | TGCAGTGCTGCCGACCCCACCGGGGGGACCCAGTACTTC | CSAADPTGGTQYF
NA | TRBJ2-7 | TRBV7-2 | TRBD1 | TGTGCCAGCAGCAGCCACAGGGGGCAGTACTTC | CASSSHRGQYF
NA | TRBJ2-1 | TRBV7-8 | TRBD2 | TGTGCCAGCAGCCCACGCCGACTAGCGGGGCACAATGAGCAGTTCTTC | CASSPRRLAGHNEQFF
NA | TRBJ2-3 | TRBV5-4 | NA | TGTGCCAGCAGCCCAGGACCCAGAAGCACAGATACGCAGTATTTT | CASSPGPRSTDTQYF
NA | TRBJ1-5 | TRBV7-9 | NA | TGTGCCAGCAGCTTAGAGGAAGAAAGGTTCCAGCATTTT | CASSLEEERFQHF
NA | TRBJ2-7 | TRBV2 | NA | TGTGCCAGCAGCGTAGATCTTTACGAGCAGTACTTC | CASSVDLYEQYF
NA | TRBJ2-7 | TRBV30 | TRBD2 | TGTGCCTACGGACTAGCGGTATACGAGCAGTACTTC | CAYGLAVYEQYF
NA | TRBJ2-3 | TRBV2 | NA | TGTGCCAGCAACCCATTAATCACGCAGTATTTT | CASNPLITQYF